This T cell receptor (beta chain) was captured by sequencing in a study of cytomegalovirus exposure and HLA in healthy donors. The PCR employed 60 Vbeta primers together with 13 Jbeta primers. The assay was immunoSEQ multiplex PCR, and TCRdb's table has in-frame clones only and misses some. The table records 90,000 to 100,000 clones, roughly 63% of them present only once. Germline-derived CDR1 and CDR2 are SGHVS and FNYEAQ. The CDR3 covers 16 residues. Between the trimmed V and J ends, which lost 1 base and 0 bases, there was a span of 10 bases. The receptor's source is a man in his fifties in good health and CMV-seronegative. Source material: PBMCs. The rearrangement links TRBV7-6 to TRBJ2-1; no reliable D call. CDR3 region: CASSLDHYPSYNEQFF. The CDR3 region has the DNA TGTGCCAGCAGCTTAGATCACTATCCCTCCTACAATGAGCAGTTCTTC.